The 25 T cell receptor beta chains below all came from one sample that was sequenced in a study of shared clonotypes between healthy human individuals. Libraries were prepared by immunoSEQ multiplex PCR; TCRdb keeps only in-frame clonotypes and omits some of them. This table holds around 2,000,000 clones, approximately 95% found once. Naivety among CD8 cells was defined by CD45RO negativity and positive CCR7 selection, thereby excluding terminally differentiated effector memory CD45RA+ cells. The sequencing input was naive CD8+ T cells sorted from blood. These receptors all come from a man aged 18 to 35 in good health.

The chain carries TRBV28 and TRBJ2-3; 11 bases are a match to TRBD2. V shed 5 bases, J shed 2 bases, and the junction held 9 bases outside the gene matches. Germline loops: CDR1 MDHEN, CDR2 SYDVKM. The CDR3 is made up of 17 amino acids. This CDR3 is CASSTRTSGYHTDTQYF. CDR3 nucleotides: TGTGCCAGCAGTACCAGGACTAGCGGGTACCACACAGATACGCAGTATTTT.

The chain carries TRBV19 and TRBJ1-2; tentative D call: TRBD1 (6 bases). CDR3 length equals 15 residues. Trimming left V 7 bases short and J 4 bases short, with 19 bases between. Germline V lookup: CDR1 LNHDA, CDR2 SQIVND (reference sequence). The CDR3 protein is CASIDPDSQFYGYTF. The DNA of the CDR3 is TGTGCCAGTATCGATCCGGACAGCCAATTCTATGGCTACACCTTC.

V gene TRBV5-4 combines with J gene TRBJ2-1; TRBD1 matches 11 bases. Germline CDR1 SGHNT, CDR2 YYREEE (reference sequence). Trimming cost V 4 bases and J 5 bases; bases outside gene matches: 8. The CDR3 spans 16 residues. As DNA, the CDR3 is TGTGCCAGCAGCACACAGGGACAGGGGGGGAACAATGAGCAGTTCTTC. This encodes CASSTQGQGGNNEQFF.

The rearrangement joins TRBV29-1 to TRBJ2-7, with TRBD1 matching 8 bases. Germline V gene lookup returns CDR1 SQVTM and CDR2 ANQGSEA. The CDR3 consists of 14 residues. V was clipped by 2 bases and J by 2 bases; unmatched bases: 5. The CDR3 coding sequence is TGCAGCGTTGAAACTGTGACAGGGGCCTACGAGCAGTACTTC. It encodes CSVETVTGAYEQYF.

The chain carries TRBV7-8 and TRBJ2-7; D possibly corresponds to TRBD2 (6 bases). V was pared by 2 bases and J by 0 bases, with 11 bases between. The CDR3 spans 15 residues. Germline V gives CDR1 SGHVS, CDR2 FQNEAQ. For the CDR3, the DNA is TGTGCCAGCAGCTTAACGGCGGGATACTCCTACGAGCAGTACTTC. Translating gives CASSLTAGYSYEQYF.

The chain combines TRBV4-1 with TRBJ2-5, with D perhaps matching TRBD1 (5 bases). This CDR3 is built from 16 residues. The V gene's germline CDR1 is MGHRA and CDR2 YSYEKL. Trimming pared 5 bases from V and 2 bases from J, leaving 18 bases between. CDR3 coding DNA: TGCGCCAGCAGCAAAATCTGGACAATCGGGCAAGAGACCCAGTACTTC. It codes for CASSKIWTIGQETQYF.

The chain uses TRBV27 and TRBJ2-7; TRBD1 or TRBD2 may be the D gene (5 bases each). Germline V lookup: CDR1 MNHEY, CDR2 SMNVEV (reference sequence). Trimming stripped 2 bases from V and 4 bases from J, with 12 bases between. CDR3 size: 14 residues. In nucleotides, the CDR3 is TGTGCCAGCAGTTTACAGGGAGAATTATACGAGCAGTACTTC. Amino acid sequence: CASSLQGELYEQYF.

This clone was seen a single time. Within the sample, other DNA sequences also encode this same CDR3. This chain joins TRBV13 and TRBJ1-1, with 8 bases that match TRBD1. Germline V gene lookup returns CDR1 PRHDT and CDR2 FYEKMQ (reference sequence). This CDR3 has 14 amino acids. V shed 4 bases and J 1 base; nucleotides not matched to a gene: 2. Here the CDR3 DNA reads TGTGCCAGCAGCTCCGACAGGGGGAACACTGAAGCTTTCTTT. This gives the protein CASSSDRGNTEAFF. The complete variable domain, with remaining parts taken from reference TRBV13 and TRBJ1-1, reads AAGVIQSPRHLIKEKRETATLKCYPIPRHDTVYWYQQGPGQDPQFLISFYEKMQSDKGSIPDRFSAQQFSDYHSELNMSSLELGDSALYFCASSSDRGNTEAFFGQGTRLTVV.

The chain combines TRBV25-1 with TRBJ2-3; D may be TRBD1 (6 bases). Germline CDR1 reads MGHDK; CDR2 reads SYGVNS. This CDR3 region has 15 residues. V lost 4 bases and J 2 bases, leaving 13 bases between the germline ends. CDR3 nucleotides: TGTGCCAGCAGTGGTACAGGGCCTCACACAGATACGCAGTATTTT. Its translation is CASSGTGPHTDTQYF. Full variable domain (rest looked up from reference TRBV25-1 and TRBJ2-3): EADIYQTPRYLVIGTGKKITLECSQTMGHDKMYWYQQDPGMELHLIHYSYGVNSTEKGDLSSESTVSRIRTEHFPLTLESARPSHTSQYLCASSGTGPHTDTQYFGPGTRLTVL.

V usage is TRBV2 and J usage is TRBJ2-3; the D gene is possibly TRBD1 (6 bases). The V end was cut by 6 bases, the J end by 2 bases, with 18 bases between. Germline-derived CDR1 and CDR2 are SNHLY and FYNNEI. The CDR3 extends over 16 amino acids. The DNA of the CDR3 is TGTGCCAGCAGACCCAGGAGGACAGTCCCCACAGATACGCAGTATTTT. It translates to CASRPRRTVPTDTQYF.

CDR3 sequence (DNA): TGTGCCAGCAGCGTTGATCTAGGGGACCAAGAGACCCAGTACTTC. The encoded protein is CASSVDLGDQETQYF. This sequence joins TRBV9 and TRBJ2-5; D is perhaps TRBD1 (5 bases). The length of the CDR3 is 15 residues. Trimming pared 2 bases from V and 0 bases from J, leaving 11 bases between. Germline V CDR1 and CDR2: SGDLS, YYNGEE.

CDR3 in DNA: TGTGCCAGCAGTGAAACAGGGAATAACTATGGCTACACCTTC. This gives the protein CASSETGNNYGYTF. The chain has TRBV2 and TRBJ1-2; D may be TRBD1 (6 bases). Trimming took 2 bases from V and 1 from J, leaving 8 bases between them. The CDR3 contains 14 residues. The germline CDR1 and CDR2 sequences are SNHLY and FYNNEI.

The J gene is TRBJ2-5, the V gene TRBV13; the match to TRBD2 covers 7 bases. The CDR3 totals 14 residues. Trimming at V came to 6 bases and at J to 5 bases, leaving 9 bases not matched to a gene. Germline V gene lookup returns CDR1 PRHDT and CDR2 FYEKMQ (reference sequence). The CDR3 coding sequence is TGTGCCAGCAGTTTCGGACTAGGCGGGGAGACCCAGTACTTC. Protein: CASSFGLGGETQYF. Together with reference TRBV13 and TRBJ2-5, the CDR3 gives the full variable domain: AAGVIQSPRHLIKEKRETATLKCYPIPRHDTVYWYQQGPGQDPQFLISFYEKMQSDKGSIPDRFSAQQFSDYHSELNMSSLELGDSALYFCASSFGLGGETQYFGPGTRLLVL.

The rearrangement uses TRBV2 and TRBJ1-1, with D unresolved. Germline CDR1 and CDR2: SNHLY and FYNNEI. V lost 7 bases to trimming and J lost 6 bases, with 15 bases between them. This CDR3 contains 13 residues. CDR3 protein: CASTPVYGAEAFF. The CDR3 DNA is TGTGCCAGCACCCCCGTTTATGGAGCTGAAGCTTTCTTT.

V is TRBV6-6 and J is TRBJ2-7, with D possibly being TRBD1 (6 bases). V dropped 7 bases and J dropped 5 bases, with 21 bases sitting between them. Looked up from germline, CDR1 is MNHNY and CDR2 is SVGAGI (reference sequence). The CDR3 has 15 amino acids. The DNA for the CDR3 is TGTGCCAGCACTCAGTCAGTGACAGGCCAAAACGAGCAGTACTTC. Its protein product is CASTQSVTGQNEQYF.

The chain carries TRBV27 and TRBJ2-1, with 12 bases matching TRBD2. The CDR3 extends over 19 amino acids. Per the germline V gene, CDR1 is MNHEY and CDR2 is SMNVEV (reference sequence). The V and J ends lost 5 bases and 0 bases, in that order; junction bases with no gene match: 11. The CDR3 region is CASSPGGLAGISSYNEQFF. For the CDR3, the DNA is TGTGCCAGCAGTCCCGGGGGACTAGCGGGTATTAGCTCCTACAATGAGCAGTTCTTC.

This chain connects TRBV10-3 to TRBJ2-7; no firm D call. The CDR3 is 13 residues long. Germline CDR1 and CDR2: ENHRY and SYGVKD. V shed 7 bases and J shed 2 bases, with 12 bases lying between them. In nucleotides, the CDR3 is TGTGCCATCACCCGAGAAGCCCCCTACGAGCAGTACTTC. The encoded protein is CAITREAPYEQYF.

DNA of the CDR3: TGCGCCAGCAGCCAAGATCCCACAGGGGGGAGCTCCTACGAGCAGTACTTC. Translated: CASSQDPTGGSSYEQYF. The genes are TRBV4-3 and TRBJ2-7, with 8 bases fitting TRBD1. Germline lookup yields CDR1 LGHNA and CDR2 YSLEER. The CDR3 runs 17 residues. V was clipped by 0 bases and J by 0 bases; unmatched bases: 7.

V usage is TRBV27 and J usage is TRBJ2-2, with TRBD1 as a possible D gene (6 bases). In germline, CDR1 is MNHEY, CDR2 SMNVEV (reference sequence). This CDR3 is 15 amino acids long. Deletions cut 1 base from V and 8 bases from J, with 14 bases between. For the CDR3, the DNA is TGTGCCAGCAGTTTATACGCAGGGGCATCGGGGGAGCTGTTTTTT. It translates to CASSLYAGASGELFF.

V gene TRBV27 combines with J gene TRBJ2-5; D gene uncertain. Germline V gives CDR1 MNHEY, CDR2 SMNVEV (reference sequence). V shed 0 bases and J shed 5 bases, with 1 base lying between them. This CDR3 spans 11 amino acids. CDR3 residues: CASSLSETQYF. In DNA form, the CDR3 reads TGTGCCAGCAGTTTATCCGAGACCCAGTACTTC.

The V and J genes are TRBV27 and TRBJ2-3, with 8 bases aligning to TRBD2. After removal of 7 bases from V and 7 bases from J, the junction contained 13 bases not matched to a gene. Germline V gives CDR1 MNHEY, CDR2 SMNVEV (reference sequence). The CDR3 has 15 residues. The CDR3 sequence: CASTPGGGGKNTQYF. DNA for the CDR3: TGTGCCAGCACCCCGGGAGGGGGGGGCAAGAATACGCAGTATTTT.

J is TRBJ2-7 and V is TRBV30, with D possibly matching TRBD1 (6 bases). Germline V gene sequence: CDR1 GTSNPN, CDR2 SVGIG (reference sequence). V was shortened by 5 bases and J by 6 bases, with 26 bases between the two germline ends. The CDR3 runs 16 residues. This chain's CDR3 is CAWGESPAGASGEQYF. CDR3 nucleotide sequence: TGTGCCTGGGGTGAAAGTCCGGCAGGGGCCTCGGGCGAGCAGTACTTC. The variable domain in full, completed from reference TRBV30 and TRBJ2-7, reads SQTIHQWPATLVQPVGSPLSLECTVEGTSNPNLYWYRQAAGRGLQLLFYSVGIGQISSEVPQNLSASRPQDRQFILSSKKLLLSDSGFYLCAWGESPAGASGEQYFGPGTRLTVT.

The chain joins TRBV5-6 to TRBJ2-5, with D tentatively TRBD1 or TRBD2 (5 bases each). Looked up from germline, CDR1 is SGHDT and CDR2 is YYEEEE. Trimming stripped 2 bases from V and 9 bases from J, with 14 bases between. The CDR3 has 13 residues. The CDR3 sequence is CASSLGTLGAQYF. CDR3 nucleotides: TGTGCCAGCAGCTTAGGGACCTTGGGGGCCCAGTACTTC.

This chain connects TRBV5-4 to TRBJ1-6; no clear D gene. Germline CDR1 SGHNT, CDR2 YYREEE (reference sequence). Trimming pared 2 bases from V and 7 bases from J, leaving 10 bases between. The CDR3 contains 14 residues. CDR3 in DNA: TGTGCCAGCAGCTTTTATACGGGGAATTCACCCCTCCACTTT. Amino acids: CASSFYTGNSPLHF.

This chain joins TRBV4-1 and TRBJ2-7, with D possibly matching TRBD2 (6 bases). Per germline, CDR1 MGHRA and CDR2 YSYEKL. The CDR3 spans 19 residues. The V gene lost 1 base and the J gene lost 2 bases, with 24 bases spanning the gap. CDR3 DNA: TGCGCCAGCAGCCAAGTTCGCAGGGTAGCGGCGGCGGTGGCCTACGAGCAGTACTTC. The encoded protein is CASSQVRRVAAAVAYEQYF.